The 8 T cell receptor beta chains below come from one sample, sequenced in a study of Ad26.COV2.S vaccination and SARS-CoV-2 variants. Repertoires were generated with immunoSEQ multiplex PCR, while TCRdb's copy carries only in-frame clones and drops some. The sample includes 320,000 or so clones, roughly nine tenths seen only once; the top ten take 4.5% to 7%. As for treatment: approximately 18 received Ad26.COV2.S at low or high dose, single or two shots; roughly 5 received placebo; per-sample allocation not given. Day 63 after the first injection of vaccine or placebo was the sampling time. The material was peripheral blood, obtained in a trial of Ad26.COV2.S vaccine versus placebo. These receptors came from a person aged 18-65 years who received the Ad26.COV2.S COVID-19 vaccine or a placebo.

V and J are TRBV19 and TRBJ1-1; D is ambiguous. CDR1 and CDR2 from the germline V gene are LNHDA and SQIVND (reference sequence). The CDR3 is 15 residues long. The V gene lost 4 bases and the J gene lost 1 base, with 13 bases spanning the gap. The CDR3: CASSRKGYENTEAFF. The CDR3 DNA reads TGTGCCAGTAGTAGGAAAGGCTACGAGAACACTGAAGCTTTCTTT.

The CDR3 region is CASGGGYEQYV. The CDR3 DNA follows: TGTGCCAGCGGAGGAGGCTACGAGCAGTACGTC. The chain links TRBV6-5 to TRBJ2-7; possibly TRBD2 for D (5 bases). The V gene lost 8 bases and the J gene lost 3 bases, with 8 bases spanning the gap. Germline V gives CDR1 MNHEY, CDR2 SVGAGI. This CDR3 is 11 amino acids long.

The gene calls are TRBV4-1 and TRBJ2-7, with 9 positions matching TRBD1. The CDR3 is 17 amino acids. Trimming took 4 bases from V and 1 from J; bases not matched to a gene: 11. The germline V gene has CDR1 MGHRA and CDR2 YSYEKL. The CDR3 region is CASSLRFTGTGSYEQYF. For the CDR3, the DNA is TGCGCCAGCAGCCTACGATTTACCGGGACAGGGTCCTACGAGCAGTACTTC.

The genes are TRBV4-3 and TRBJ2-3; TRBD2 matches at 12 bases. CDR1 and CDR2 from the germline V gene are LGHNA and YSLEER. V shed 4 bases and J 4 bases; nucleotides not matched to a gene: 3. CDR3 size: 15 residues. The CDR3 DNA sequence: TGCGCCAGCAGCCCGACTAGCGGGAGCCCAGATACGCAGTATTTT. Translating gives CASSPTSGSPDTQYF.

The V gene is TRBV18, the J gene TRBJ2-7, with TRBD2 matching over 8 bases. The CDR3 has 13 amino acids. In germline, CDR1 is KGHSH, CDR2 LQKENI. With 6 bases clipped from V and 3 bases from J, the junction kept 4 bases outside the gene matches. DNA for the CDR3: TGTGCCAGCTCGACCGGGGGGGGCTACGAGCAGTACTTC. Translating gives CASSTGGGYEQYF.

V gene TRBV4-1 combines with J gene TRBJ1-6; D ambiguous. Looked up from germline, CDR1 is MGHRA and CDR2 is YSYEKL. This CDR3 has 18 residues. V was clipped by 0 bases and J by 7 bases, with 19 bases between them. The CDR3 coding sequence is TGCGCCAGCAGCCAAGAAGGCACGGTACCAAGAAAAAATTCACCCCTCCACTTT. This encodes CASSQEGTVPRKNSPLHF.

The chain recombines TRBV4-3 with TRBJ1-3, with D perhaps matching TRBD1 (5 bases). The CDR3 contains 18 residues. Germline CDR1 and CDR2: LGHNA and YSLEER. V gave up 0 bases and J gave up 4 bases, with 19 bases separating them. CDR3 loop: CASSQEWIGAAVGNTIYF. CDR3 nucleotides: TGCGCCAGCAGCCAAGAATGGATAGGGGCGGCTGTCGGAAACACCATATATTTT.

In DNA form, the CDR3 reads TGTGCCAGCAGCTCCTTCTTGATGGGTGCCACAGATACGCAGTATTTT. Protein sequence: CASSSFLMGATDTQYF. The rearrangement joins TRBV11-2 to TRBJ2-3; no clear D gene. Deletions cut 4 bases from V and 2 bases from J, with 16 bases between. The CDR3 runs 16 residues. The V gene's germline CDR1 is SGHAT and CDR2 FQNNGV.